These 2 T cell receptor beta chains were all obtained from the same sample, sequenced in a study of early T cells in non-severe SARS-CoV-2 infection. TCRdb reprocessed the 5' RACE reads via MiXCR and lists one record per CDR3 protein. The sample records approximately 90,000 distinct CDR3 sequences, 16% being singletons. Material: whole blood, obtained at baseline. The receptors originated from an adult who was a healthcare worker with PCR-confirmed SARS-CoV-2 infection or an uninfected control (not recorded which).

This clonotype appeared a few times. The chain links TRBV7-2 to TRBJ1-2, with a possible D match to TRBD1 (6 bases). V was pared by 1 base and J by 6 bases, with 12 bases between. The germline V gene has CDR1 SGHTA and CDR2 FQGNSA. The CDR3 is 14 residues long. Here the CDR3 reads CASSLGQGLDGYTF. The CDR3 DNA sequence: TGTGCCAGCAGCTTAGGGCAGGGGCTAGATGGCTACACCTTC. Based on the CDR3 plus reference TRBV7-2 and TRBJ1-2, the full variable domain is GAGVSQSPSNKVTEKGKDVELRCDPISGHTALYWYRQSLGQGLEFLIYFQGNSAPDKSGLPSDRFSAERTGGSVSTLTIQRTQQEDSAVYLCASSLGQGLDGYTFGSGTRLTVV.

Many counts were recorded for this clonotype. This chain links TRBV7-2 with TRBJ2-3, with TRBD2 matching over 11 bases. J was trimmed by 4 bases and V by 4 bases; bases with no gene match: 13. The germline V gene has CDR1 SGHTA and CDR2 FQGNSA. This CDR3 has 18 residues. DNA of the CDR3: TGTGCCAGCAGCTCCCGACTAGCGGGAAAGCTTTGGCCAGATACGCAGTATTTT. It codes for CASSSRLAGKLWPDTQYF. Full variable domain (remainder filled in from reference TRBV7-2 and TRBJ2-3): GAGVSQSPSNKVTEKGKDVELRCDPISGHTALYWYRQSLGQGLEFLIYFQGNSAPDKSGLPSDRFSAERTGGSVSTLTIQRTQQEDSAVYLCASSSRLAGKLWPDTQYFGPGTRLTVL.